Below are 24 T cell receptor beta chains sequenced from a single sample in a study of cytomegalovirus exposure and HLA in healthy donors. The study ran its PCR with 60 Vbeta and 13 Jbeta primers. The data were produced by immunoSEQ multiplex PCR, yet TCRdb's version contains in-frame clones alone and is incomplete. This table holds under 170,000 clones, 75% to 85% found once. Sequencing input: PBMCs. The receptors were gathered from a human donor in good health.

This clone was counted a few times. This sequence joins TRBV5-1 and TRBJ2-1; 10 nucleotides agree with TRBD2. This CDR3 is 16 amino acids long. V was pared by 0 bases and J by 8 bases, with 8 bases of the junction left unmatched. Germline CDR1 reads SGHRS; CDR2 reads YFSETQ. Written as DNA, the CDR3 is TGCGCCAGCAGCTTGGCCGTGCTAGCGGGGGCAGATGAGCAGTTCTTC. It is translated as CASSLAVLAGADEQFF.

This rearrangement joins TRBV5-1 to TRBJ2-1; 10 positions agree with TRBD1. Germline lookup yields CDR1 SGHRS and CDR2 YFSETQ. V dropped 4 bases and J dropped 7; count of bases not matched to a gene: 11. This CDR3 is built from 16 residues. The CDR3 protein is CASSAAGTGVLNEQFF. CDR3 sequence (DNA): TGCGCCAGCAGCGCGGCCGGGACAGGGGTCTTGAATGAGCAGTTCTTC.

The chain employs TRBV4-3 and TRBJ2-7, with D perhaps matching TRBD2 (5 bases). The germline V gene encodes CDR1 LGHNA and CDR2 YSLEER. Trimming pared 4 bases from V and 0 bases from J, leaving 10 bases between. The CDR3 consists of 14 residues. The CDR3 region is CASSPTGSSYEQYF. CDR3 coding DNA: TGCGCCAGCAGCCCGACTGGGAGCTCCTACGAGCAGTACTTC.

This clone was found a few times. The rearrangement uses TRBV5-1 and TRBJ2-2; a weak D match, TRBD1 (7 bases). The CDR3 runs to 15 residues. V lost 1 base to trimming and J lost 6 bases, with 13 bases between them. The germline CDR1 and CDR2 sequences are SGHRS and YFSETQ. CDR3 loop: CASSLRQGGPGELFF. As DNA, the CDR3 is TGCGCCAGCAGCTTGCGTCAGGGGGGCCCCGGGGAGCTGTTTTTT.

In DNA, the CDR3 is TGTGCCAGCAGCCCCACGGGCGGGGTTTCCTACAATGAGCAGTTCTTC. It yields the protein CASSPTGGVSYNEQFF. This sequence joins TRBV7-6 and TRBJ2-1, with a weak D call TRBD2 (6 bases). Germline values: CDR1 SGHVS, CDR2 FNYEAQ. V lost 5 bases and J 1 base, leaving 15 bases between the germline ends. The CDR3 extends over 16 amino acids.

This clone was picked up one time. The CDR3, as DNA: TGTGCCAGCAGCATCGGGACTAGCGGGGGGGCTGGGGAGACCCAGTACTTC. Translation: CASSIGTSGGAGETQYF. The rearrangement joins TRBV5-4 to TRBJ2-5, with TRBD2 identical over 16 bases. Trimming at V came to 4 bases and at J to 5 bases, leaving 8 bases not matched to a gene. The CDR3 length is 17 residues. Germline V gives CDR1 SGHNT, CDR2 YYREEE (reference sequence).

The chain links TRBV19 to TRBJ2-7; TRBD1 is a possible D gene (5 bases). Germline CDR1 is LNHDA and CDR2 is SQIVND (reference sequence). V lost 5 bases and J lost 3, with 5 bases in between. The CDR3 is 11 amino acids. The CDR3 loop reads CASSDSYEQYF. The CDR3 DNA follows: TGTGCCAGTAGTGACAGCTACGAGCAGTACTTC.

The chain uses TRBV19 and TRBJ1-1; 9 bases match TRBD1. This CDR3 spans 13 amino acids. J lost 3 bases, V lost 7 bases, and 3 bases had no gene match. Per germline, CDR1 LNHDA and CDR2 SQIVND (reference sequence). The DNA for the CDR3 is TGTGCCAGTACCCGGACAGGGGACACTGAAGCTTTCTTT. This gives the protein CASTRTGDTEAFF. Complete variable domain (other parts from reference TRBV19 and TRBJ1-1): DGGITQSPKYLFRKEGQNVTLSCEQNLNHDAMYWYRQDPGQGLRLIYYSQIVNDFQKGDIAEGYSVSREKKESFPLTVTSAQKNPTAFYLCASTRTGDTEAFFGQGTRLTVV.

Only one count was recorded for this clone. The gene calls are TRBV6-1 and TRBJ2-2; 8 bases are shared with TRBD1. CDR3 size: 16 residues. V dropped 4 bases and J dropped 7; count of bases not matched to a gene: 11. Germline loops: CDR1 MNHNS, CDR2 SASEGT. The CDR3 here is CASSAVLGQAFGELFF. The CDR3 DNA follows: TGTGCCAGCAGTGCCGTGTTGGGACAGGCGTTCGGGGAGCTGTTTTTT.

The chain uses TRBV14 and TRBJ1-1; the match to TRBD1 covers 9 bases. The CDR3 length is 15 residues. With 4 bases clipped from V and 5 bases from J, the junction kept 8 bases outside the gene matches. Per the germline V gene, CDR1 is SGHDN and CDR2 is FVKESK. The CDR3 reads CASSRLQGARTEAFF. CDR3 nucleotides: TGTGCCAGCAGCCGATTACAGGGGGCCCGAACTGAAGCTTTCTTT.

This clone was seen only a few times. The rearrangement uses TRBV10-3 and TRBJ1-6; no clear D gene. The CDR3 covers 15 residues. Germline values: CDR1 ENHRY, CDR2 SYGVKD. The ends were cut back, 0 bases at V and 5 bases at J, with 8 bases in the middle. The CDR3 region has the DNA TGTGCCATCAGTGAGTCGACTCGAGATAATTCACCCCTCCACTTT. Translated, it gives CAISESTRDNSPLHF.

The J gene is TRBJ1-5, the V gene TRBV28; possibly TRBD1 for D (5 bases). The germline V gene has CDR1 MDHEN and CDR2 SYDVKM. V lost 6 bases, J lost 3 bases, and 12 bases lay in between. This CDR3 is 14 amino acids long. The CDR3 DNA follows: TGTGCCAGCAGGACAGCCGGTGACAATCAGCCCCAGCATTTT. Its translation: CASRTAGDNQPQHF.

This clone was seen a single time. The J gene is TRBJ2-1, the V gene TRBV27; TRBD2 aligns across 8 bases. The CDR3 contains 19 residues. The V gene end was trimmed by 5 bases and the J gene end by 6 bases; junction bases not matched to a gene: 21. The V gene's germline CDR1 is MNHEY and CDR2 SMNVEV (reference sequence). The CDR3 DNA reads as TGTGCCAGCAGTCGCCGACTAGCGTTACCTTCATCTCGTGTCAATGAGCAGTTCTTC. It specifies CASSRRLALPSSRVNEQFF.

Here the CDR3 reads CASSYTGTGIWNEQFF. In nucleotides, the CDR3 is TGTGCCAGCAGCTACACCGGGACAGGGATCTGGAATGAGCAGTTCTTC. The genes are TRBV7-9 and TRBJ2-1, with 9 nucleotides matching TRBD1. Germline CDR1 SEHNR, CDR2 FQNEAQ (reference sequence). The CDR3 spans 16 residues. J gave up 7 bases and V 4 bases, and 11 bases lay outside the gene matches.

The chain uses TRBV7-6 and TRBJ2-2; D not resolved. Germline CDR1 and CDR2: SGHVS and FNYEAQ. The germline V and J ends were trimmed by 2 bases and 6 bases, with 4 bases remaining between them. The CDR3 consists of 12 residues. The DNA for the CDR3 is TGTGCCAGCAGCTTATCGGCCGGGGAGCTGTTTTTT. Protein product: CASSLSAGELFF.

This chain links TRBV5-1 with TRBJ2-7, with 8 bases identical to TRBD2. The ends lost 0 bases at V and 4 bases at J; junction bases unmatched: 6. Germline lookup yields CDR1 SGHRS and CDR2 YFSETQ. This CDR3 contains 15 residues. The DNA for the CDR3 is TGCGCCAGCAGCTTGGGCCCGGGGGGGAAATACGAGCAGTACTTC. Protein: CASSLGPGGKYEQYF.

This sequence joins TRBV5-1 and TRBJ2-7, with TRBD2 matching over 16 bases. Germline-derived CDR1 and CDR2 are SGHRS and YFSETQ. J was trimmed by 6 bases and V by 0 bases; bases with no gene match: 6. The CDR3 has 17 residues. The CDR3 region is CASSLAGTSGGALEQYF. Here the CDR3 DNA reads TGCGCCAGCAGCTTGGCCGGGACTAGCGGGGGGGCGCTCGAGCAGTACTTC.

V gene TRBV27 combines with J gene TRBJ2-2; no reliable D call. Germline CDR1 and CDR2: MNHEY and SMNVEV (reference sequence). V was trimmed by 8 bases and J by 1 base, leaving 17 bases between them. The CDR3 runs to 16 residues. CDR3 coding DNA: TGTGCCAGCTCACGTATTCAGGTTCTGAACACCGGGGAGCTGTTTTTT. Translated: CASSRIQVLNTGELFF.

The chain joins TRBV6-5 to TRBJ1-5; a possible D gene is TRBD1 (5 bases). The CDR3 runs to 14 residues. Germline V gene sequence: CDR1 MNHEY, CDR2 SVGAGI. V dropped 4 bases and J dropped 6 bases, with 13 bases sitting between them. Here the CDR3 DNA reads TGTGCCAGCAGTTCTGTCGACAGTTCTCAGCCCCAGCATTTT. Protein sequence: CASSSVDSSQPQHF.

On this clone itself: The sample has other DNA sequences that encode this CDR3 too. The chain links TRBV19 to TRBJ1-1; possibly TRBD1 for D (5 bases). Per germline, CDR1 LNHDA and CDR2 SQIVND (reference sequence). Trimming removed 5 bases from V and 1 base from J, with 8 bases in between. This CDR3 has 13 amino acids. CDR3 DNA sequence: TGTGCCAGTAGTTCGGGGGGGAACACTGAAGCTTTCTTT. Protein product: CASSSGGNTEAFF.

The sample holds one count of this clone. The V and J genes are TRBV4-1 and TRBJ1-6; no clear D gene. Germline V CDR1 and CDR2: MGHRA, YSYEKL. V shed 0 bases and J shed 13 bases, with 16 bases lying between them. CDR3 size: 15 residues. The CDR3 DNA follows: TGCGCCAGCAGCCAAGACGCGGGCGTGGGGAATCCCCTCCACTTT. It translates to CASSQDAGVGNPLHF.

The rearrangement uses TRBV5-1 and TRBJ2-2; 13 positions match TRBD2. Germline V gene sequence: CDR1 SGHRS, CDR2 YFSETQ. This CDR3 is built from 15 residues. The trim removed 7 bases at V and 0 bases at J, leaving 0 bases unmatched. CDR3 in amino acids: CASGTSGANTGELFF. As DNA, the CDR3 is TGCGCCAGCGGGACTAGCGGGGCGAACACCGGGGAGCTGTTTTTT. Supplemented by reference TRBV5-1 and TRBJ2-2, the full variable domain reads KAGVTQTPRYLIKTRGQQVTLSCSPISGHRSVSWYQQTPGQGLQFLFEYFSETQRNKGNFPGRFSGRQFSNSRSEMNVSTLELGDSALYLCASGTSGANTGELFFGEGSRLTVL.

The V and J genes are TRBV2 and TRBJ2-2, with TRBD1 as a possible D gene (5 bases). The V gene's germline CDR1 is SNHLY and CDR2 FYNNEI. This CDR3 spans 15 amino acids. V was clipped by 4 bases and J by 3 bases, with 12 bases between them. The CDR3 DNA sequence: TGTGCCAGCAGTGTCATGGGGCCCGACACCGGGGAGCTGTTTTTT. Protein: CASSVMGPDTGELFF.

J is TRBJ2-5 and V is TRBV18, with D uncertain. Trimming removed 1 base from V and 1 base from J, with 4 bases in between. Germline V gene lookup returns CDR1 KGHSH and CDR2 LQKENI. The CDR3 is made up of 13 amino acids. The CDR3 sequence is CASSPLGQETQYF. For the CDR3, the DNA is TGTGCCAGCTCACCACTCGGCCAAGAGACCCAGTACTTC.